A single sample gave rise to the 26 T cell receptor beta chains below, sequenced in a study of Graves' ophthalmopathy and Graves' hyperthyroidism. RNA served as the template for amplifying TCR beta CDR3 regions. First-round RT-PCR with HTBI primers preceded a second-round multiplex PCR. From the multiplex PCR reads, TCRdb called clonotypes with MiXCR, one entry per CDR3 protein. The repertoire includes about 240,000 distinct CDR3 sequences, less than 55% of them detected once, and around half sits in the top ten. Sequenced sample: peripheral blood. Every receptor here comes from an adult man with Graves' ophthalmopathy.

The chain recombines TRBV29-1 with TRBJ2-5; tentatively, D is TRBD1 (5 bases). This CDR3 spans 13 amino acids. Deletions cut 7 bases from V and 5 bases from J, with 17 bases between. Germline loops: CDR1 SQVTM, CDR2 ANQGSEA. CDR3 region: CSGQPPKGETQYF. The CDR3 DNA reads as TGCAGCGGCCAACCACCCAAGGGGGAGACCCAGTACTTC. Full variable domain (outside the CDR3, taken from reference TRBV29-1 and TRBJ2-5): SAVISQKPSRDICQRGTSLTIQCQVDSQVTMMFWYRQQPGQSLTLIATANQGSEATYESGFVIDKFPISRPNLTFSTLTVSNMSPEDSSIYLCSGQPPKGETQYFGPGTRLLVL.

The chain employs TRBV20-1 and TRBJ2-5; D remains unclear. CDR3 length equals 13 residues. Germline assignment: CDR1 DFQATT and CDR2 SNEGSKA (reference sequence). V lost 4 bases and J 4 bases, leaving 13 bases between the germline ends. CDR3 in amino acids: CSAIPGSGETQYF. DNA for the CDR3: TGCAGTGCTATCCCAGGTTCCGGAGAGACCCAGTACTTC.

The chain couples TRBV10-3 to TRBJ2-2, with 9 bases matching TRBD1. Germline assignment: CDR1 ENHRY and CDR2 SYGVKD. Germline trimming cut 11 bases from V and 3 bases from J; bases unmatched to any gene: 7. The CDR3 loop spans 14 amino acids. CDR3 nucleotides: TGTGCCGTGAAGAGGACAGGGGACACCGGGGAGCTGTTTTTT. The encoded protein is CAVKRTGDTGELFF.

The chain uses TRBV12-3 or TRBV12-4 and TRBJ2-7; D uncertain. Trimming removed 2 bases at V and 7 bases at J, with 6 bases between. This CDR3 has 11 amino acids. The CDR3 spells CASSLRAEQYF. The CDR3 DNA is TGTGCCAGCAGTTTAAGGGCGGAGCAGTACTTC.

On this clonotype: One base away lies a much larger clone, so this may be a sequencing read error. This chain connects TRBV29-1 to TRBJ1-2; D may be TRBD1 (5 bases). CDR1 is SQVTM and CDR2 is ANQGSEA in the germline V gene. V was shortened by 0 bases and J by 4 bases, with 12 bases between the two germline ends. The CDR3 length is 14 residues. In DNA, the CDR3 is TGCAGCGTTGAAGACGGGCAGGGAACCTATGGCTACACCTTC. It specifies CSVEDGQGTYGYTF.

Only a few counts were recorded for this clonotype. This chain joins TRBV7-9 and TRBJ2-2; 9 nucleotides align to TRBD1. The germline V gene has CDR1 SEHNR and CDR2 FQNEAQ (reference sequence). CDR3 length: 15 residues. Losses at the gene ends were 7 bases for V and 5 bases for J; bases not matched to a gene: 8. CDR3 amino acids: CASTSDRGYTGELFF. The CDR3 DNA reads TGTGCCAGCACCTCGGACAGGGGATATACCGGGGAGCTGTTTTTT.

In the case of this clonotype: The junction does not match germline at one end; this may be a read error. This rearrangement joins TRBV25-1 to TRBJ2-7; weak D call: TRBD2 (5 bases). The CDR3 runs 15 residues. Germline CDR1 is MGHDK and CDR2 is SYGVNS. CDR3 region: CASSGKYRGNYERYF. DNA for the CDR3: TGTGCCAGCAGTGGGAAGTATCGAGGGAACTACGAGCGGTACTTC.

CDR3: CSVVGLMNTEAFF. In DNA form, the CDR3 reads TGCAGCGTTGTGGGATTAATGAACACTGAAGCTTTCTTT. The chain joins TRBV29-1 to TRBJ1-1; no clear D. In germline, CDR1 is SQVTM, CDR2 ANQGSEA. With 4 bases removed from V and 0 bases from J, the gap between germline ends came to 9 bases. The CDR3 totals 13 residues.

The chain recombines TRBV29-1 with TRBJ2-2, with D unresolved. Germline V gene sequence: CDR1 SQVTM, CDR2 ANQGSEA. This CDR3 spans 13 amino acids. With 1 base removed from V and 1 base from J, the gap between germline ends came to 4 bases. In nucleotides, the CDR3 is TGCAGCGTTGAAGGTCGGAACACCGGGGAGCTGTTTTTT. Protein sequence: CSVEGRNTGELFF.

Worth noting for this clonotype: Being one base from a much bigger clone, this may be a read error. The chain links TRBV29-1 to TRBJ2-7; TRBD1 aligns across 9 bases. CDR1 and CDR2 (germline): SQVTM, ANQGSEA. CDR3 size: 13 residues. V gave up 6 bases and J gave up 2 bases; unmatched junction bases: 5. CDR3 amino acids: CSVTGQGTYEQYF. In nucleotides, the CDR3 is TGCAGCGTGACGGGACAGGGTACCTACGAGCAGTACTTC.

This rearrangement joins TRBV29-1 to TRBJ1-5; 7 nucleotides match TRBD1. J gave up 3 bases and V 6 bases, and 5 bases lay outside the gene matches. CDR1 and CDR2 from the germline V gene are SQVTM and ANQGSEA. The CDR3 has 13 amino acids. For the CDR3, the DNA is TGCAGCGTAGCCACAGGGGTCAATCAGCCCCAGCATTTT. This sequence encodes CSVATGVNQPQHF.

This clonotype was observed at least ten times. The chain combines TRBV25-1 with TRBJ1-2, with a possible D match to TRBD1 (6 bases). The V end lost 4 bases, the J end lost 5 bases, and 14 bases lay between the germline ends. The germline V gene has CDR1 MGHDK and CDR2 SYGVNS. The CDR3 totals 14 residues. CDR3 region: CASSAQGRVYGYTF. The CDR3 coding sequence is TGTGCCAGCAGTGCCCAGGGGCGTGTGTATGGCTACACCTTC.

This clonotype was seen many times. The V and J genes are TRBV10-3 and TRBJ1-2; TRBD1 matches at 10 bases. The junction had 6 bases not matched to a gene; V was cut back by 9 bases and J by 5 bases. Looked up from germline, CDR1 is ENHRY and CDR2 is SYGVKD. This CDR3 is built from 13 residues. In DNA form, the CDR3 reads TGTGCCATGGGACAGGGGCCAGAATATGGCTACACCTTC. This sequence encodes CAMGQGPEYGYTF.

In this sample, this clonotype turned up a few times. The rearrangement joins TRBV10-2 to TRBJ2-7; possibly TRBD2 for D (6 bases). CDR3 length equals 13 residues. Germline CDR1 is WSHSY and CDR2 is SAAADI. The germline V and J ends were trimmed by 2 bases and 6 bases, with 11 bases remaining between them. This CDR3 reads CASSEPVGGEQYF. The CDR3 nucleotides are TGCGCCAGCAGTGAGCCCGTGGGGGGCGAGCAGTACTTC.

This CDR3 is CSARSHTEAFF. The CDR3 DNA follows: TGCAGTGCCCGCTCTCATACTGAAGCTTTCTTT. J is TRBJ1-1 and V is TRBV20-1; D gene ambiguous. CDR3 length equals 11 residues. Germline lookup yields CDR1 DFQATT and CDR2 SNEGSKA (reference sequence). V lost 6 bases and J lost 5, with 10 bases in between.

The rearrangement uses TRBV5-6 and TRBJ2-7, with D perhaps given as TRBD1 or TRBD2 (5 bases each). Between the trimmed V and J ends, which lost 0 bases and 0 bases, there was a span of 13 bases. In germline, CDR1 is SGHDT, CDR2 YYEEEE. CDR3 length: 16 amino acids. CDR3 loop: CASSLVGPVISYEQYF. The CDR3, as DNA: TGTGCCAGCAGCTTGGTGGGACCCGTTATCTCCTACGAGCAGTACTTC.

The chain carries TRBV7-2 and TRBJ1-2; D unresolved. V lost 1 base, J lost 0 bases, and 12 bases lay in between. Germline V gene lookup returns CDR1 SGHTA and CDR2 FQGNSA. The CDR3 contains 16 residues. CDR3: CASSLDRGQPNYGYTF. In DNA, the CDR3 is TGTGCCAGCAGCTTAGATCGTGGCCAACCTAACTATGGCTACACCTTC.

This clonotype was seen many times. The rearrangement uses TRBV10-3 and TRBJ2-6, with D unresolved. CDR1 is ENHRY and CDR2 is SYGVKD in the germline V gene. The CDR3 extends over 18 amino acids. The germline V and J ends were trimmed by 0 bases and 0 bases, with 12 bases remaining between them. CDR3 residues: CAISESPASNSGANVLTF. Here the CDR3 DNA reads TGTGCCATCAGTGAGTCACCGGCGTCGAACTCTGGGGCCAACGTCCTGACTTTC.

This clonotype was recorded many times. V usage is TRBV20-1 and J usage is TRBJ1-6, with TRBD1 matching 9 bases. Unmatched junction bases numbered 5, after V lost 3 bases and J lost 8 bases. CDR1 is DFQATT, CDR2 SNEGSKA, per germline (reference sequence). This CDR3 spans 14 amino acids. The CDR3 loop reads CSARLGQGHSPLHF. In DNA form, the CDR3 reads TGCAGTGCTAGGCTGGGACAGGGTCATTCACCCCTCCACTTT.

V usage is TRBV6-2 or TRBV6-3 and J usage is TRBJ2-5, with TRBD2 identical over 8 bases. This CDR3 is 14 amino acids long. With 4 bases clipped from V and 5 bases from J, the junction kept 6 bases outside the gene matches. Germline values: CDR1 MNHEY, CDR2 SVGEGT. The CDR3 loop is CASSSTSVLETQYF. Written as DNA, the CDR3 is TGTGCCAGCAGTTCGACTAGCGTCCTTGAGACCCAGTACTTC.

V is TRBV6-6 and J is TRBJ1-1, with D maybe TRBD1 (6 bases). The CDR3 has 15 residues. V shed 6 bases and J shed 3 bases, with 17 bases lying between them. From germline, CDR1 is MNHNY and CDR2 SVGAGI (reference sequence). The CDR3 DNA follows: TGTGCCAGCAGACTTCGTGAGGGGGGGTACACTGAAGCTTTCTTT. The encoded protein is CASRLREGGYTEAFF.

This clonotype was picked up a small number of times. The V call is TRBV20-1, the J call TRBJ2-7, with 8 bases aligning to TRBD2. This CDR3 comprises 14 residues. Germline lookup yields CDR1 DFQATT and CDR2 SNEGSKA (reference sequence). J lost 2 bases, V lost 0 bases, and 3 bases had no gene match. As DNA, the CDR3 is TGCAGTGCTAGAGAGGCAGCGGGAGCCTACGAGCAGTACTTC. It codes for CSAREAAGAYEQYF.

The CDR3 is CASSLGRPNTGELFF. The CDR3 nucleotides are TGTGCCAGCAGCTTGGGGAGGCCGAACACCGGGGAGCTGTTTTTT. The gene calls are TRBV7-3 and TRBJ2-2; a weak D match, TRBD2 (6 bases). Germline CDR1 is SGHTA and CDR2 is FQGTGA. The CDR3 totals 15 residues. V was shortened by 3 bases and J by 0 bases, with 8 bases between the two germline ends.

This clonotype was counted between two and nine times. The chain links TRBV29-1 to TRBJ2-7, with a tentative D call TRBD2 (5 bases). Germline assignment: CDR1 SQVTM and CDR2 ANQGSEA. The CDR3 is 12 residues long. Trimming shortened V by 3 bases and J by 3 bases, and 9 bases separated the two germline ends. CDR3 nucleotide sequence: TGCAGCGTTGACGGGGTAAACTACGAGCAGTACTTC. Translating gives CSVDGVNYEQYF.

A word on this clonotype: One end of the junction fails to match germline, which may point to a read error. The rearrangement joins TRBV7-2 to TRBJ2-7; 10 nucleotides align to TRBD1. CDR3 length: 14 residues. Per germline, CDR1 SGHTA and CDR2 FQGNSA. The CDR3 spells CASSHRDRGYEQYF. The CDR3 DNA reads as TGCGCCAGCAGCCACCGGGACAGGGGATACGAGCAGTACTTC.

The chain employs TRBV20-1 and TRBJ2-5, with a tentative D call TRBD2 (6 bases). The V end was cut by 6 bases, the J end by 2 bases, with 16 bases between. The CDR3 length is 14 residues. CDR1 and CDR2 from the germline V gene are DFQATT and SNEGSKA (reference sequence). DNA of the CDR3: TGCAGTGCGAAAGGAGGGAGGACTCAAGAGACCCAGTACTTC. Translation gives CSAKGGRTQETQYF.